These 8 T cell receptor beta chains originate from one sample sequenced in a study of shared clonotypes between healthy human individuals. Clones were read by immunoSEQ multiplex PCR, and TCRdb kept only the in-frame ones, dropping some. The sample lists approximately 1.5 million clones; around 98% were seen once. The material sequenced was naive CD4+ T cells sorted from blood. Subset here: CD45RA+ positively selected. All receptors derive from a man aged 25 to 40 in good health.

The CDR3 is CASSLDAAGELFF. The CDR3 DNA reads TGTGCCAGCAGCTTAGACGCGGCCGGGGAGCTGTTTTTT. V gene TRBV7-9 combines with J gene TRBJ2-2; D not resolved. Trimming removed 1 base from V and 6 bases from J, with 6 bases in between. Germline assignment: CDR1 SEHNR and CDR2 FQNEAQ (reference sequence). The CDR3 covers 13 residues. The complete variable domain, with remaining parts taken from reference TRBV7-9 and TRBJ2-2, reads DTGVSQNPRHKITKRGQNVTFRCDPISEHNRLYWYRQTLGQGPEFLTYFQNEAQLEKSRLLSDRFSAERPKGSFSTLEIQRTEQGDSAMYLCASSLDAAGELFFGEGSRLTVL.

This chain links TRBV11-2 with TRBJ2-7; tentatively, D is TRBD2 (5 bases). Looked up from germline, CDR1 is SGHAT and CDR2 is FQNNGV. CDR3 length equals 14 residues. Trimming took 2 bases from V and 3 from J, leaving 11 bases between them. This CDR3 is CASSLYEGVYEQYF. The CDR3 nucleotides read TGTGCCAGCAGCTTATACGAGGGTGTCTACGAGCAGTACTTC. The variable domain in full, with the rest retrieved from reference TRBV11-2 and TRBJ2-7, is EAGVAQSPRYKIIEKRQSVAFWCNPISGHATLYWYQQILGQGPKLLIQFQNNGVVDDSQLPKDRFSAERLKGVDSTLKIQPAKLEDSAVYLCASSLYEGVYEQYFGPGTRLTVT.

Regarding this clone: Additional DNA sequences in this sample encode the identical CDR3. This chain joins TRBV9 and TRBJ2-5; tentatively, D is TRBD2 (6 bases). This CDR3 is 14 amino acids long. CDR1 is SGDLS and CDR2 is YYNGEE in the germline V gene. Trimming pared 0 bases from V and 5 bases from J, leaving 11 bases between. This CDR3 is CASSVVGGSETQYF. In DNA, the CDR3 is TGTGCCAGCAGCGTAGTGGGGGGATCGGAGACCCAGTACTTC.

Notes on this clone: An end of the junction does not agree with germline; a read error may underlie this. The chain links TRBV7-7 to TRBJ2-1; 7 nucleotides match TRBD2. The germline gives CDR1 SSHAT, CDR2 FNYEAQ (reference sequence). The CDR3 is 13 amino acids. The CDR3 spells CASSLREENEQFF. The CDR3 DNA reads TGTGCTAGCAGCTTACGGGAGGAGAATGAGCAGTTCTTC.

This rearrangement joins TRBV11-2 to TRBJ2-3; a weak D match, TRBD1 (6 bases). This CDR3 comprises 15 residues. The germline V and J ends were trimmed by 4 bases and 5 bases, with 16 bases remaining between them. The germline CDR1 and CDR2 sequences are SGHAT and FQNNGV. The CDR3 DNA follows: TGTGCCAGCAGCTCTTATACAGGGATCGGAGATACGCAGTATTTT. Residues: CASSSYTGIGDTQYF.

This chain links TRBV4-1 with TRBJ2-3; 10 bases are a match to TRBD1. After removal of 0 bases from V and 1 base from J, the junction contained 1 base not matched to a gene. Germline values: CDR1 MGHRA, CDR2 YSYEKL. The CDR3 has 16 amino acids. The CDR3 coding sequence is TGCGCCAGCAGCCAAGACGGGACAGGGGGCACAGATACGCAGTATTTT. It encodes CASSQDGTGGTDTQYF.

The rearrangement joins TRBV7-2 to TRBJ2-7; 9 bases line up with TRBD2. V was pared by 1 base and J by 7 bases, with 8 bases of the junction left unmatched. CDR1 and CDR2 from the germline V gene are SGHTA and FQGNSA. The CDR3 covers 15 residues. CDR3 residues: CASSLDVAGVREQYF. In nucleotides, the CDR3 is TGTGCCAGCAGCTTAGACGTAGCGGGAGTCCGTGAGCAGTACTTC.

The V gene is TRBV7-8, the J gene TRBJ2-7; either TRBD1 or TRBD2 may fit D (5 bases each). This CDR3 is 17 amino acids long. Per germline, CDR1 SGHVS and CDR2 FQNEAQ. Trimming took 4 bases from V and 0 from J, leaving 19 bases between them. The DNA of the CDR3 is TGTGCCAGCAGCTCCCTGGGTAGTGGGACGCACTCCTACGAGCAGTACTTC. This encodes CASSSLGSGTHSYEQYF. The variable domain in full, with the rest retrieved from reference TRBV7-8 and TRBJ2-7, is GAGVSQSPRYKVAKRGQDVALRCDPISGHVSLFWYQQALGQGPEFLTYFQNEAQLDKSGLPSDRFFAERPEGSVSTLKIQRTQQEDSAVYLCASSSLGSGTHSYEQYFGPGTRLTVT.